The rows below give T cell receptor beta chains drawn from one sample of a study of T cell responses to AZD1222 COVID-19 vaccine. TCRdb keeps only in-frame clones here, not all; method: immunoSEQ multiplex PCR. This sample carries about 94,000 clones, 85% to 90% of them seen once, and the ten largest clones take roughly an eighth. Here the sequenced sample was peripheral blood, taken 28 days after the second AZD1222 dose. These receptors came from an adult who received the AZD1222 COVID-19 vaccine. The CDR3 runs from the conserved cysteine through the conserved F or W. D genes are given only for firm matches. Clone size is given for some rows only: seen once, a few or many times, or a class if the clone is expanded.

clone_size: -
v_call: TRBV6-1
j_call: TRBJ1-2
d_call: -
cdr3_aa: CASSDSPSSGYTF
cdr3_nt: TGTGCCAGCAGTGACAGTCCTAGTAGTGGCTACACCTTC

clone_size: -
v_call: TRBV27
j_call: TRBJ2-7
d_call: -
cdr3_aa: CASSTWTEVYEQYF
cdr3_nt: TGTGCCAGCAGTACCTGGACGGAAGTCTACGAGCAGTACTTC

clone_size: -
v_call: TRBV4-3
j_call: TRBJ1-2
d_call: -
cdr3_aa: CASSQDLHSYGYTF
cdr3_nt: TGCGCCAGCAGCCAAGATCTGCACAGTTATGGCTACACCTTC

clone_size: -
v_call: TRBV6-2/TRBV6-3
j_call: TRBJ2-5
d_call: TRBD1
cdr3_aa: CASSYPTGEVGETQYF
cdr3_nt: TGTGCCAGCAGTTACCCCACAGGGGAAGTGGGAGAGACCCAGTACTTC

clone_size: -
v_call: TRBV29-1
j_call: TRBJ2-1
d_call: -
cdr3_aa: CSVEPHRRSYNEQFF
cdr3_nt: TGCAGCGTTGAACCCCACCGTAGGTCCTACAATGAGCAGTTCTTC

clone_size: -
v_call: TRBV2
j_call: TRBJ1-2
d_call: -
cdr3_aa: CASSQTPMGSNGYTF
cdr3_nt: TGTGCCAGCAGTCAAACCCCCATGGGGAGCAATGGCTACACCTTC

clone_size: -
v_call: TRBV6-5
j_call: TRBJ2-2
d_call: -
cdr3_aa: CASSLGGAGELFF
cdr3_nt: TGTGCCAGCAGTTTGGGGGGAGCCGGGGAGCTGTTTTTT

clone_size: -
v_call: TRBV5-6
j_call: TRBJ2-5
d_call: TRBD2
cdr3_aa: CASSLATSVEETQYF
cdr3_nt: TGTGCCAGCAGCTTGGCGACTAGCGTAGAAGAGACCCAGTACTTC

clone_size: -
v_call: TRBV7-2
j_call: TRBJ2-1
d_call: TRBD2
cdr3_aa: CASSLASGGLNEQFF
cdr3_nt: TGTGCCAGCAGCTTAGCTAGCGGGGGCCTCAATGAGCAGTTCTTC

clone_size: -
v_call: TRBV24-1
j_call: TRBJ2-1
d_call: TRBD1
cdr3_aa: CATSDSRTGYNEQFF
cdr3_nt: TGTGCCACCAGTGATTCCCGGACAGGGTACAATGAGCAGTTCTTC

clone_size: many
v_call: TRBV5-6
j_call: TRBJ1-3
d_call: TRBD1
cdr3_aa: CASSLTGTGGNTIYF
cdr3_nt: TGTGCCAGCAGCTTAACCGGGACAGGCGGAAACACCATATATTTT

clone_size: -
v_call: TRBV6-5
j_call: TRBJ1-2
d_call: TRBD1
cdr3_aa: CASSMSGTAYGYTF
cdr3_nt: TGTGCCAGCAGTATGTCCGGGACAGCCTATGGCTACACCTTC

clone_size: -
v_call: TRBV10-3
j_call: TRBJ2-1
d_call: TRBD2
cdr3_aa: CAISDLAESSYNEQFF
cdr3_nt: TGTGCCATCAGTGATCTAGCGGAGAGCTCCTACAATGAGCAGTTCTTC

clone_size: -
v_call: TRBV30
j_call: TRBJ1-2
d_call: TRBD1
cdr3_aa: CAWSAPDRGSYGYTF
cdr3_nt: TGTGCCTGGAGTGCCCCGGACAGGGGTAGCTATGGCTACACCTTC

clone_size: -
v_call: TRBV27
j_call: TRBJ1-2
d_call: -
cdr3_aa: CASSKNGGNYGYTF
cdr3_nt: TGTGCCAGCAGCAAAAATGGAGGGAACTATGGCTACACCTTC

clone_size: -
v_call: TRBV6-7
j_call: TRBJ1-1
d_call: -
cdr3_aa: CASLAGVNTEAFF
cdr3_nt: TGTGCCAGCCTGGCCGGGGTGAACACTGAAGCTTTCTTT

clone_size: -
v_call: TRBV5-4
j_call: TRBJ1-2
d_call: -
cdr3_aa: CASSLEGRGYGYTF
cdr3_nt: TGTGCCAGCAGCTTGGAGGGGCGGGGTTATGGCTACACCTTC

clone_size: -
v_call: TRBV5-5
j_call: TRBJ2-7
d_call: -
cdr3_aa: CASSLDGQGPYEQYF
cdr3_nt: TGTGCCAGCAGCTTGGACGGCCAGGGCCCCTACGAGCAGTACTTC

clone_size: -
v_call: TRBV4-2
j_call: TRBJ2-1
d_call: TRBD1
cdr3_aa: CASSQDTGGNEQFF
cdr3_nt: TGTGCCAGCAGCCAAGATACAGGGGGCAATGAGCAGTTCTTC

clone_size: -
v_call: TRBV30
j_call: TRBJ1-5
d_call: -
cdr3_aa: CAWSPGADQPQHF
cdr3_nt: TGTGCCTGGAGTCCGGGGGCGGATCAGCCCCAGCATTTT

clone_size: -
v_call: TRBV30
j_call: TRBJ1-1
d_call: -
cdr3_aa: CARSSERGTEAFF
cdr3_nt: TGTGCGCGATCCTCCGAGCGGGGCACTGAAGCTTTCTTT

clone_size: -
v_call: TRBV29-1
j_call: TRBJ2-2
d_call: -
cdr3_aa: CSVEVGIGELFF
cdr3_nt: TGCAGCGTTGAGGTCGGAATCGGGGAGCTGTTTTTT

clone_size: -
v_call: TRBV4-2
j_call: TRBJ2-1
d_call: -
cdr3_aa: CASSQGISSYNEQFF
cdr3_nt: TGTGCCAGCAGCCAAGGGATTAGCTCCTACAATGAGCAGTTCTTC

clone_size: -
v_call: TRBV19
j_call: TRBJ1-5
d_call: -
cdr3_aa: CASRFRGDGNQPQHF
cdr3_nt: TGTGCCAGTAGGTTCAGGGGCGACGGCAATCAGCCCCAGCATTTT

clone_size: -
v_call: TRBV11-2
j_call: TRBJ2-1
d_call: -
cdr3_aa: CASTIGGNEQFF
cdr3_nt: TGTGCCAGCACCATTGGGGGGAATGAGCAGTTCTTC

clone_size: once
v_call: TRBV6-2/TRBV6-3
j_call: TRBJ2-1
d_call: TRBD2
cdr3_aa: CASSPGGAGVSVEQFF
cdr3_nt: TGTGCCAGCAGCCCCGGGGGAGCGGGAGTTTCGGTCGAGCAGTTCTTC

clone_size: -
v_call: TRBV7-2
j_call: TRBJ2-1
d_call: -
cdr3_aa: CASSLGRTEQFF
cdr3_nt: TGTGCCAGCAGCTTGGGACGGACTGAGCAGTTCTTC

clone_size: -
v_call: TRBV27
j_call: TRBJ1-5
d_call: -
cdr3_aa: CASSLLGVGQPQHF
cdr3_nt: TGTGCCAGCAGTTTATTGGGTGTGGGTCAGCCCCAGCATTTT

clone_size: once
v_call: TRBV6-6
j_call: TRBJ1-1
d_call: TRBD1
cdr3_aa: CASSSRDRGLTEAFF
cdr3_nt: TGTGCCAGCAGTTCGCGGGACAGGGGTCTCACTGAAGCTTTCTTT

clone_size: -
v_call: TRBV4-1
j_call: TRBJ2-7
d_call: -
cdr3_aa: CASSYGLNYEQYF
cdr3_nt: TGCGCCAGCAGCTACGGACTAAACTACGAGCAGTACTTC

clone_size: -
v_call: TRBV10-1
j_call: TRBJ2-5
d_call: -
cdr3_aa: CASSPTGTGTQYF
cdr3_nt: TGCGCCAGCAGTCCAACAGGGACCGGGACCCAGTACTTC